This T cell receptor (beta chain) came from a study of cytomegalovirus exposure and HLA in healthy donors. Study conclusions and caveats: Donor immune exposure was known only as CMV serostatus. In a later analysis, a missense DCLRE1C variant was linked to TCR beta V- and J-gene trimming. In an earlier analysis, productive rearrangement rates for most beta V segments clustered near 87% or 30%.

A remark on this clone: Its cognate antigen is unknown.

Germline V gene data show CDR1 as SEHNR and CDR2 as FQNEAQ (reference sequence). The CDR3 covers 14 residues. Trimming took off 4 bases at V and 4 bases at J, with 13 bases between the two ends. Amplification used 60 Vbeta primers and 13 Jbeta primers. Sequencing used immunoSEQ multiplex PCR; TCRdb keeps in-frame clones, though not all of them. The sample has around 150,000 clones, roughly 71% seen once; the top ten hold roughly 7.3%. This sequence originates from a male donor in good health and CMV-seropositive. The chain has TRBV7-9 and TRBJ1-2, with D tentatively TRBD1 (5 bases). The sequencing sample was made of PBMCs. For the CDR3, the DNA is TGTGCCAGCAGCTCAAGCAGGGTTGGCTATGGCTACACCTTC. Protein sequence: CASSSSRVGYGYTF.